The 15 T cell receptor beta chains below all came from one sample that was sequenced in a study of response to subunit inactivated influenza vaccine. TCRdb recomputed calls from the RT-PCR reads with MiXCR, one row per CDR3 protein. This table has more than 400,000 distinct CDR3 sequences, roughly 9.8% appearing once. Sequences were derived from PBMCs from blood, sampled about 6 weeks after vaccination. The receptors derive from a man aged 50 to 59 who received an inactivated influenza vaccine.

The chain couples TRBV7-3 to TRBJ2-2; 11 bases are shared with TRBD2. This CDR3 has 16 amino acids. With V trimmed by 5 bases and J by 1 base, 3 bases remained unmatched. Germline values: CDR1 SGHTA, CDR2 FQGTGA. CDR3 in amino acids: CASSLSGRGNTGELFF. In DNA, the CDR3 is TGTGCCAGCAGCCTTAGCGGGAGGGGGAACACCGGGGAGCTGTTTTTT.

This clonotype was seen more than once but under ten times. The CDR3 region has the DNA TGTGCCAGCAGCTTAGAGGGCTTGATGAAGGAGACCCAGTACTTC. Translation gives CASSLEGLMKETQYF. The chain is built from TRBV7-9 and TRBJ2-5; no definite D call. Trimming took 1 base from V and 5 from J, leaving 14 bases between them. The CDR3 length is 15 residues. Germline V lookup: CDR1 SEHNR, CDR2 FQNEAQ (reference sequence).

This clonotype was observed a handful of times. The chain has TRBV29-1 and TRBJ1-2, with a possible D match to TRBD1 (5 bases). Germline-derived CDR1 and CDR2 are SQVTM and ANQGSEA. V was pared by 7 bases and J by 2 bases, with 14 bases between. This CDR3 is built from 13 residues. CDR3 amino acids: CSAKRGANYGYTF. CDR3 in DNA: TGCAGCGCTAAAAGGGGCGCGAACTATGGCTACACCTTC.

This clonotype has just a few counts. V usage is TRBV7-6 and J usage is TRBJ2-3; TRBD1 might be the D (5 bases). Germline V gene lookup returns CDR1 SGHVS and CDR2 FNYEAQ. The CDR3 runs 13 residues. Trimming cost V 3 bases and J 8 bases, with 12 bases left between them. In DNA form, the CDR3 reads TGTGCCAGCAGCTTTGCCCATGGGGCTACGCAGTATTTT. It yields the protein CASSFAHGATQYF. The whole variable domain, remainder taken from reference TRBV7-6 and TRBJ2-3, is GAGVSQSPRYKVTKRGQDVALRCDPISGHVSLYWYRQALGQGPEFLTYFNYEAQQDKSGLPNDRFSAERPEGSISTLTIQRTEQRDSAMYRCASSFAHGATQYFGPGTRLTVL.

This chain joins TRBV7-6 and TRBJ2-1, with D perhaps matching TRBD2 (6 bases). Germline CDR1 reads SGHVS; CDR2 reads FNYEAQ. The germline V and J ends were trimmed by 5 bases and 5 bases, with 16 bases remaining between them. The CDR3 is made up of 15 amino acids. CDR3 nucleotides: TGTGCCAGCAGCCCGATGGGAGGAGCCCACAATGAGCAGTTCTTC. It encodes CASSPMGGAHNEQFF.

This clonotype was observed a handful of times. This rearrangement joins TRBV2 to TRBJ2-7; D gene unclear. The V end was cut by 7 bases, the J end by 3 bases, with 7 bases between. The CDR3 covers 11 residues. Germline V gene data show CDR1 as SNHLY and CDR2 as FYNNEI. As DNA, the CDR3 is TGTGCCAGCAAGGCAGTCTACGAGCAGTACTTC. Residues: CASKAVYEQYF.

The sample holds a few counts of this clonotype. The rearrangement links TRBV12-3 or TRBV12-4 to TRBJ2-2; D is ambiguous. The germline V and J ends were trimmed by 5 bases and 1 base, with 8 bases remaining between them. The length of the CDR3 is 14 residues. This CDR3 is CASSAGRNTGELFF. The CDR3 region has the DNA TGTGCCAGCAGTGCAGGCCGGAACACCGGGGAGCTGTTTTTT.

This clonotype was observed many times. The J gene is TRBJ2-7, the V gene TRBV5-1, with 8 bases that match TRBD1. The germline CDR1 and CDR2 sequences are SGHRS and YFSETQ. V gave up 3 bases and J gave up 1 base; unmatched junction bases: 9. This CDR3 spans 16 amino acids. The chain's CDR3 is CASSYFPGQGSYEQYF. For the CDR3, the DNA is TGCGCCAGCAGCTACTTCCCCGGACAGGGATCCTACGAGCAGTACTTC.

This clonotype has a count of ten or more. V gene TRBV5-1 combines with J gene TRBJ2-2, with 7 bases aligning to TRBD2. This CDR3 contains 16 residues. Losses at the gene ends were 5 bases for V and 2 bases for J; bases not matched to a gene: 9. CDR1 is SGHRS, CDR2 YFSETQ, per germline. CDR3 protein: CASRLPSGTNTGELFF. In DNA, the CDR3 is TGCGCCAGCAGGTTACCTAGCGGAACTAACACCGGGGAGCTGTTTTTT.

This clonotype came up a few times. CDR3 residues: CSAASGPQYNEQFF. The CDR3 region has the DNA TGCAGTGCCGCAAGCGGGCCCCAGTACAATGAGCAGTTCTTC. The rearrangement uses TRBV20-1 and TRBJ2-1; a possible D gene is TRBD2 (6 bases). The CDR3 spans 14 residues. Germline V gene data show CDR1 as DFQATT and CDR2 as SNEGSKA (reference sequence). Trimming took off 6 bases at V and 4 bases at J, with 16 bases between the two ends.

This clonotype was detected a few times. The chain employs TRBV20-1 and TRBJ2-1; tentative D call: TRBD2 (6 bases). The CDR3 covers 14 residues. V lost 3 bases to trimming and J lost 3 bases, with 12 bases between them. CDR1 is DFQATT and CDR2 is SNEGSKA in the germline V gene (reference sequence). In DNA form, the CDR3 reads TGCAGTGCTAGGTTGCGGGGCCTCTACAATGAGCAGTTCTTC. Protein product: CSARLRGLYNEQFF.

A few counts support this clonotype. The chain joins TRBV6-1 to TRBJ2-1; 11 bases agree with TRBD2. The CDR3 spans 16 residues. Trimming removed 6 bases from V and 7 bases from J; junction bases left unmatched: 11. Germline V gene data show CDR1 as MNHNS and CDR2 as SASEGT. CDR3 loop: CASRSSGGAFPNEQFF. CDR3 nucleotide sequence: TGTGCCAGCAGAAGTAGCGGGGGGGCCTTTCCAAATGAGCAGTTCTTC.

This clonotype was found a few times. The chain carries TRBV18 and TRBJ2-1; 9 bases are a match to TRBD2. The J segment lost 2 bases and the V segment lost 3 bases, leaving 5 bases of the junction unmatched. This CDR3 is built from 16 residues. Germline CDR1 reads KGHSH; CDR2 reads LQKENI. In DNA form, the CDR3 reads TGTGCCAGCTCACCCCCCGGCGGGGGGGCCTACAATGAGCAGTTCTTC. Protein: CASSPPGGGAYNEQFF.

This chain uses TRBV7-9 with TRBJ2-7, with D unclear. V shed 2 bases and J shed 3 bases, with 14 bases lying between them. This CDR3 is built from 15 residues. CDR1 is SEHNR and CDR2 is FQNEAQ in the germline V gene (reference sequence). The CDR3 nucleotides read TGTGCCAGCAGCTTATCGGGCAGGAAACACTACGAGCAGTACTTC. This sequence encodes CASSLSGRKHYEQYF.

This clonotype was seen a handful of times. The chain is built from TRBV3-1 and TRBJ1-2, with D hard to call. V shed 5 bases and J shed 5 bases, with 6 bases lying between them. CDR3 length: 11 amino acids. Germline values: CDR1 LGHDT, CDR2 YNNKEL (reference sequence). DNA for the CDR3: TGTGCCAGCAGCGACACTTATGGCTACACCTTC. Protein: CASSDTYGYTF.